These 29 T cell receptor beta chains were sequenced from one sample in a study of control samples from healthy donors and cancer patients. Produced via immunoSEQ multiplex PCR; TCRdb's table is partial and in-frame only. The table has around 90,000 clones, approximately 81% seen once. The sequencing sample was made of blood. Every receptor here comes from a woman aged 40 to 55 in good health.

This chain connects TRBV27 to TRBJ2-2; 9 bases fit TRBD1. This CDR3 comprises 14 residues. V gave up 6 bases and J gave up 6 bases; unmatched junction bases: 5. Germline V CDR1 and CDR2: MNHEY, SMNVEV (reference sequence). The DNA of the CDR3 is TGTGCCAGCAGGGACAGGGGAGGGTCCGGGGAGCTGTTTTTT. Protein sequence: CASRDRGGSGELFF.

The V call is TRBV25-1, the J call TRBJ2-7; TRBD2 agrees at 9 bases. Trimming at V came to 4 bases and at J to 12 bases, leaving 4 bases not matched to a gene. CDR1 and CDR2 (germline): MGHDK, SYGVNS. The CDR3 runs 11 residues. CDR3 sequence (DNA): TGTGCCAGCAGTGGGGGACTAGCTACGTACTTC. This gives the protein CASSGGLATYF.

V is TRBV6-6 and J is TRBJ2-7; 8 bases line up with TRBD1. Germline CDR1 MNHNY, CDR2 SVGAGI (reference sequence). The CDR3 is 15 residues long. Trimming removed 2 bases from V and 3 bases from J; junction bases left unmatched: 6. The CDR3 sequence is CASSYLDRGGYEQYF. In nucleotides, the CDR3 is TGTGCCAGCAGTTACCTCGACAGGGGCGGCTACGAGCAGTACTTC.

The chain is built from TRBV7-2 and TRBJ2-2, with 8 bases identical to TRBD2. Germline-derived CDR1 and CDR2 are SGHTA and FQGNSA. V shed 1 base and J 4 bases; nucleotides not matched to a gene: 5. The CDR3 is 16 residues long. CDR3 amino acids: CASSLEAGGGTGELFF. CDR3 bases: TGTGCCAGCAGCTTAGAGGCGGGGGGTGGCACCGGGGAGCTGTTTTTT.

J is TRBJ1-1 and V is TRBV6-2 or TRBV6-3; D is unresolved. Trimming shortened V by 6 bases and J by 8 bases, and 13 bases separated the two germline ends. The germline gives CDR1 MNHEY, CDR2 SVGEGT. The CDR3 has 12 amino acids. The CDR3 loop reads CASSRLGSEAFF. CDR3 bases: TGTGCCAGCAGCCGCCTCGGGTCCGAAGCTTTCTTT.

The rearrangement joins TRBV18 to TRBJ2-1; weak D call: TRBD2 (6 bases). The CDR3 consists of 16 residues. V was trimmed by 3 bases and J by 8 bases, leaving 20 bases between them. The germline V gene encodes CDR1 KGHSH and CDR2 LQKENI. The CDR3, as DNA: TGTGCCAGCTCACCCCGGGGGTATAGGGGCTTGGATGAGCAGTTCTTC. Amino acid sequence: CASSPRGYRGLDEQFF.

The chain links TRBV5-1 to TRBJ1-1; a weak D match, TRBD1 (5 bases). This CDR3 has 16 residues. Germline-derived CDR1 and CDR2 are SGHRS and YFSETQ. The ends were cut back, 1 base at V and 7 bases at J, with 20 bases in the middle. DNA for the CDR3: TGCGCCAGCAGCTTGATGATCCCCGCACAAGGGGATGAAGCTTTCTTT. Amino acids: CASSLMIPAQGDEAFF.

J is TRBJ2-1 and V is TRBV10-3; 15 bases fit TRBD2. Germline trimming cut 3 bases from V and 2 bases from J; bases unmatched to any gene: 8. Germline V CDR1 and CDR2: ENHRY, SYGVKD. The CDR3 sequence is 19 residues long. CDR3: CAISERRTSGGGTYNEQFF. The CDR3, as DNA: TGTGCCATCAGTGAAAGGAGGACTAGCGGGGGGGGAACCTACAATGAGCAGTTCTTC.

CDR3 amino acids: CASSLDRLAYGYTF. The CDR3 DNA reads as TGTGCCAGCAGCTTGGACAGGTTGGCCTATGGCTACACCTTC. The chain is built from TRBV7-9 and TRBJ1-2; 7 bases map to TRBD1. The CDR3 runs 14 residues. V gave up 3 bases and J gave up 4 bases; unmatched junction bases: 5. CDR1 and CDR2 (germline): SEHNR, FQNEAQ (reference sequence).

The V and J genes are TRBV14 and TRBJ2-2, with TRBD2 as a possible D gene (5 bases). V lost 3 bases, J lost 6 bases, and 8 bases lay in between. The CDR3 is 13 amino acids. Germline CDR1 reads SGHDN; CDR2 reads FVKESK. The CDR3 region has the DNA TGTGCCAGCAGCCATCGGGGATCCGGGGAGCTGTTTTTT. Encoded protein: CASSHRGSGELFF.

The rearrangement joins TRBV10-3 to TRBJ2-4; TRBD1 aligns across 7 bases. From germline, CDR1 is ENHRY and CDR2 SYGVKD. The ends lost 7 bases at V and 0 bases at J; junction bases unmatched: 9. CDR3 length equals 16 residues. CDR3: CAIKTRDRKAKNIQYF. The CDR3 coding sequence is TGTGCCATCAAGACCCGGGACAGAAAAGCCAAAAACATTCAGTACTTC.

The rearrangement joins TRBV20-1 to TRBJ1-3; D unclear. Germline loops: CDR1 DFQATT, CDR2 SNEGSKA (reference sequence). Trimming stripped 1 base from V and 4 bases from J, with 2 bases between. This CDR3 comprises 11 residues. CDR3 nucleotide sequence: TGCAGTGCTAGAGTGGGAAACACCATATATTTT. This translates into CSARVGNTIYF.

The J gene is TRBJ1-6, the V gene TRBV14, with 11 bases that match TRBD1. The V and J ends lost 4 bases and 5 bases, in that order; junction bases with no gene match: 4. The CDR3 has 16 residues. Looked up from germline, CDR1 is SGHDN and CDR2 is FVKESK. CDR3 nucleotide sequence: TGTGCCAGCAGCCTACGGACAGGGGGCGATAATTCACCCCTCCACTTT. Protein product: CASSLRTGGDNSPLHF.

The gene calls are TRBV29-1 and TRBJ2-2; a possible D gene is TRBD2 (5 bases). This CDR3 is 16 amino acids long. CDR1 SQVTM and CDR2 ANQGSEA come from the germline V gene. V shed 0 bases and J shed 0 bases, with 11 bases lying between them. As DNA, the CDR3 is TGCAGCGTTGAAGATTATCCGGGGTCGAACACCGGGGAGCTGTTTTTT. Amino acids: CSVEDYPGSNTGELFF.

The chain links TRBV7-2 to TRBJ1-2; 9 bases agree with TRBD1. Germline trimming cut 5 bases from V and 7 bases from J; bases unmatched to any gene: 11. Germline V gene data show CDR1 as SGHTA and CDR2 as FQGNSA. The CDR3 spans 15 residues. The CDR3 protein is CASSLDRGGLVGYTF. Here the CDR3 DNA reads TGTGCCAGCAGCCTGGACAGGGGAGGCCTGGTTGGCTACACCTTC.

This chain joins TRBV18 and TRBJ1-1; tentatively, D is TRBD1 (6 bases). From germline, CDR1 is KGHSH and CDR2 LQKENI. This CDR3 spans 13 amino acids. V shed 3 bases and J shed 1 base, with 6 bases lying between them. CDR3 region: CASSPGQNTEAFF. CDR3 nucleotide sequence: TGTGCCAGCTCACCGGGACAGAACACTGAAGCTTTCTTT.

This chain uses TRBV25-1 with TRBJ1-1; 9 bases are shared with TRBD1. Germline trimming cut 4 bases from V and 11 bases from J; bases unmatched to any gene: 5. This CDR3 has 12 residues. Germline V gene sequence: CDR1 MGHDK, CDR2 SYGVNS. CDR3 in DNA: TGTGCCAGCAGTGGAGGGACAGGGAGGGCTTTCTTT. As protein: CASSGGTGRAFF.

This sequence joins TRBV7-9 and TRBJ2-5; D call uncertain. Germline lookup yields CDR1 SEHNR and CDR2 FQNEAQ (reference sequence). This CDR3 has 12 residues. Trimming removed 2 bases from V and 2 bases from J, with 3 bases in between. DNA for the CDR3: TGTGCCAGCAGCTTAAATCAAGAGACCCAGTACTTC. It codes for CASSLNQETQYF.

The rearrangement joins TRBV29-1 to TRBJ1-2; D remains ambiguous. Trimming cost V 4 bases and J 2 bases, with 11 bases left between them. This CDR3 region has 13 residues. Germline V CDR1 and CDR2: SQVTM, ANQGSEA. The CDR3 protein is CSVGLPGNYGYTF. The CDR3 DNA reads as TGCAGCGTTGGTCTACCGGGGAACTATGGCTACACCTTC.

This chain uses TRBV2 with TRBJ1-2; maybe TRBD1 (5 bases). The CDR3 has 14 amino acids. The V and J ends lost 8 bases and 4 bases respectively, with 17 bases between them. The V gene's germline CDR1 is SNHLY and CDR2 FYNNEI. The CDR3 sequence: CASCVRGTLYGYTF. The CDR3 nucleotides read TGTGCCAGCTGTGTACGGGGGACCCTCTATGGCTACACCTTC.

The chain combines TRBV19 with TRBJ1-2; 7 bases match TRBD1. After removal of 5 bases from V and 4 bases from J, the junction contained 10 bases not matched to a gene. The CDR3 covers 15 residues. Germline values: CDR1 LNHDA, CDR2 SQIVND (reference sequence). The CDR3 region is CASSYDSQGVYGYTF. CDR3 coding DNA: TGTGCCAGTAGTTATGACTCCCAGGGGGTCTATGGCTACACCTTC.

J is TRBJ1-2 and V is TRBV15; 7 bases map to TRBD1. The CDR3 runs to 15 residues. Germline CDR1 LNHNV, CDR2 YYDKDF (reference sequence). J gave up 5 bases and V 0 bases, and 6 bases lay outside the gene matches. In DNA, the CDR3 is TGTGCCACCAGCAGAGATCACTCGACAGGGTATGGCTACACCTTC. Translated: CATSRDHSTGYGYTF.

The chain has TRBV19 and TRBJ1-1; maybe TRBD1 (6 bases). V was pared by 1 base and J by 4 bases, with 13 bases between. This CDR3 has 15 residues. Germline values: CDR1 LNHDA, CDR2 SQIVND (reference sequence). This CDR3 is CASSIGGARSTEAFF. In DNA form, the CDR3 reads TGTGCCAGTAGTATAGGGGGGGCGCGGAGCACTGAAGCTTTCTTT.

The chain carries TRBV10-3 and TRBJ1-5, with TRBD1 matching 8 bases. Germline loops: CDR1 ENHRY, CDR2 SYGVKD. This CDR3 is built from 15 residues. Trimming removed 0 bases from V and 6 bases from J; junction bases left unmatched: 4. This CDR3 reads CAISESAGGSQPQHF. In nucleotides, the CDR3 is TGTGCCATCAGTGAGTCGGCAGGGGGCAGTCAGCCCCAGCATTTT.

This clone came up once. This chain uses TRBV7-8 with TRBJ2-3, with 14 positions matching TRBD2. J lost 1 base, V lost 5 bases, and 11 bases had no gene match. Germline CDR1 reads SGHVS; CDR2 reads FQNEAQ. The CDR3 totals 19 residues. The CDR3 DNA reads TGTGCCAGCAGCCGTGGGACTAGCGGGGGTCACCGAGGCACAGATACGCAGTATTTT. Residues: CASSRGTSGGHRGTDTQYF.

CDR3 bases: TGTGCCAGCCGAAACTTCAGGGAGCCCGAGCAGTACTTC. Encoded protein: CASRNFREPEQYF. J is TRBJ2-7 and V is TRBV12-3 or TRBV12-4; D tentatively fits TRBD1 or TRBD2 (5 bases each). The CDR3 has 13 amino acids. V was pared by 8 bases and J by 6 bases, with 17 bases between.

The rearrangement links TRBV6-5 to TRBJ1-2; TRBD1 aligns across 8 bases. J lost 7 bases, V lost 7 bases, and 11 bases had no gene match. CDR3 length: 14 residues. The germline V gene encodes CDR1 MNHEY and CDR2 SVGAGI. The CDR3 bases are TGTGCCAGCATATTGGGCAGGGGGCTTGGTGGCTACACCTTC. It yields the protein CASILGRGLGGYTF.

The V call is TRBV4-2, the J call TRBJ1-1, with 7 bases lining up with TRBD1. This CDR3 has 14 residues. Per the germline V gene, CDR1 is LGHNA and CDR2 is YNFKEQ. Unmatched junction bases numbered 12, after V lost 4 bases and J lost 10 bases. CDR3 nucleotide sequence: TGTGCCAGCAGCCCACGACAGGGCGGGAGTGGAGCTTTCTTT. Amino acids: CASSPRQGGSGAFF.

The chain carries TRBV6-2 or TRBV6-3 and TRBJ1-5; D may be TRBD1 (6 bases). V was pared by 0 bases and J by 4 bases, with 22 bases between. CDR1 and CDR2 (germline): MNHEY, SVGEGT. This CDR3 has 19 residues. The DNA of the CDR3 is TGTGCCAGCAGTTACTCCCCATCAGAAGGGCCCAGGGGAAATCAGCCCCAGCATTTT. Translated, it gives CASSYSPSEGPRGNQPQHF.